The T cell receptor beta chain under discussion was sequenced for a study of blood T cell repertoires in COVID-19. Study context: The analysed material was cDNA or gDNA that came from T cells, B-cell-depleted T cells, or PBMCs.

This CDR3 contains 12 residues. The V end lost 5 bases, the J end lost 5 bases, and 7 bases lay between the germline ends. CDR1 is PRHDT, CDR2 FYEKMQ, per germline (reference sequence). Profiled with immunoSEQ multiplex PCR; TCRdb holds only in-frame clones, not every one. The repertoire includes under 550,000 clones, around 90% of them detected once, and 0.8% to 0.85% sits in the top ten. The sequence derives from a man aged 18-30 years with COVID-19, enrolled during active disease. This chain uses TRBV13 with TRBJ2-1, with D possibly being TRBD2 (5 bases). Sequencing used peripheral blood. The CDR3: CASSRDDNEQFF. CDR3 bases: TGTGCCAGCAGCCGGGATGACAATGAGCAGTTCTTC.